This T cell receptor (beta chain) was captured in a study of blood T cell repertoires in COVID-19. About the study: COVID-19 samples from acute and convalescent phases originated in the United States, Italy and Spain.

In assigning cohorts, the study relied on participant-reported clinical history. In the study's own analysis: Amplified reference gene primers provided the basis for estimating nucleated cell counts. Measured with immunoSEQ multiplex PCR; TCRdb has only the in-frame clones, and not every one. For V, J and clone size, that table is used; D and trimming come from the DNA. The data contain some 320,000 clones, around nine tenths of them singletons. V was shortened by 6 bases and J by 0 bases, with 10 bases between the two germline ends. Germline loops: CDR1 KGHDR, CDR2 SFDVKD. CDR3 length equals 14 residues.

The chain has TRBV24-1 and TRBJ2-5, with a tentative D call TRBD2 (6 bases). The source of this sequence is a woman in her twenties or thirties who had been exposed to COVID-19. The sample was PBMCs or T cells enriched from blood (not recorded which). In DNA form, the CDR3 reads TGTGCCACCAGTTCGTCGGGGGACCAAGAGACCCAGTACTTC. Protein product: CATSSSGDQETQYF.